The T cell receptor beta chain described here comes from a study of cytomegalovirus exposure and HLA in healthy donors (dated by TCRdb to 2016 to 2017). Background on the whole study: According to an earlier analysis of around 600 of the donors, about 180 million T cells yielded roughly 100 million unique TCR beta sequences and approximately 300 Gb of sequence data. Roughly 300 gigabases of sequencing data and around 87 million unique TCR sequences were included in an early release covering roughly 600 HLA-typed donors. Of the roughly 390 genotyped donors, around 81% fell in the genetic ancestry cluster associated with self-reported Caucasian donors. The aim of the study was to test whether cataloging public T cell receptors could identify signatures of past pathogen exposure. The study used immunosequencing to profile the T cell repertoires of hundreds of subjects and linked those repertoires to cytomegalovirus serostatus. A separate validation cohort of more than 100 different subjects was used in addition to the roughly 670-subject first cohort. To predict cytomegalovirus infection status, the study combined high-throughput TCR immunosequencing, statistical association of individual TCRs with disease status, and machine learning. A later analysis re-examined previously published TCR beta repertoires from just over 650 donors and added high-resolution HLA genotyping to investigate patterns of TCR occurrence. Rather than using new phenotypic data, the later analysis identified candidate immune exposures from TCR beta sequences and from how often those sequences occurred across donors. An earlier analysis of several hundred of the donors used high-throughput TCR beta sequencing to judge whether each TCR beta V gene segment behaved as functional or pseudogenic. Donor age, sex, ethnicity and CMV serostatus were collected together with the repertoire data. Genome-wide SNP genotypes for about 65% of the 666 donors were used in a later genetic analysis, which treated that subset as a discovery cohort. All discovery cohort repertoires had been generated on a single sequencing platform. HLA typing covered class I and class II loci at four-digit resolution. The number of donors typed differed by locus, with about 629-630 for A, B, C, DRB1 and DQB1, around 500 for DQA1, 600 to 610 for DPA1, and 472 for DPB1. Because of strong linkage in the cohort, roughly five DR-DQ haplotypes were treated as single units for association and clustering. Across some 400 genotyped donors of the cohort, an average of about 200,000 unique TCR beta nucleotide sequences per donor were sequenced, and roughly 18% of those sequences were non-productive.

The full study reports these points: A later analysis found that TCR association rates varied across HLA loci, with DRB1 alleles showing the most associated TCRs and HLA-C alleles the fewest. Specific HLA alleles were associated with about 17,000 TCR beta sequences at a false discovery rate of 0.05 in a later analysis. A total of around 150 TCR beta chains were listed by the study as associated with cytomegalovirus. In a later genetic analysis, fewer N-insertions in productive TCRs were reported among donors in an Asian-associated ancestry cluster than the roughly 640-donor mean. Only TCR beta chains were sequenced in this cohort, and the absence of alpha or paired-chain data limited detectable features. Several of the top co-occurrence clusters appeared to be linked to parvovirus B19, influenza, CMV and Epstein-Barr virus, according to a later analysis. Broadly in line with IMGT annotations, most TCR beta V segments showed up in productive rearrangements about 87% or about 30% of the time in an earlier analysis of roughly 590 of the donors. An association between a missense DCLRE1C variant and V-gene and J-gene trimming of TCR beta chains was found in a later genetic analysis and replicated in an independent cohort. The earlier analysis of 587 of the donors excluded roughly 16 rarely observed V segments, including chromosome 9 orphons, because counts were too low. The classifier was reported to diagnose cytomegalovirus status with high specificity and sensitivity in both the original and validation cohorts. Most CMV-associated TCR beta chains appeared to be HLA-restricted in a later analysis, and the HLA associations seemed to be driven largely by CMV exposure. In a later analysis, HLA-associated TCR beta chains were found to be more clonally expanded and to have lower generation probabilities than equally common non-associated chains. Some IMGT-functional V segments, including TRBV6-2 and TRBV6-3, could not be distinguished by the 87-base-pair reads and were therefore excluded. The authors suggested that the approach could potentially be generalized to other disease states and immunological phenotypes. Roughly uniform sequencing depth across donors was assumed in presence/absence analyses, although this assumption may not hold. In vitro tests confirmed that a few of the cytomegalovirus-associated TCR beta chains recognize cytomegalovirus antigens. When HLA alleles, especially DR and DQ, strongly co-occurred, TCR associations were difficult to assign to individual alleles. Across donors, most TCR sequences were observed very rarely, whereas some public TCRs were present in many individuals. CMV serostatus was the only immune exposure information available for the cohort. Linkage disequilibrium might explain the correlated functional status among segregating V segments, but an unknown experimental factor could not be excluded. A cluster of highly shared sequence variants was judged likely to be a technical artifact of the sequencing pipeline. A further reported finding was that TCR beta sequences accurately predicted the HLA-A and HLA-B alleles for most subjects in the first cohort. HLA typing was unavailable for some donors at each locus, so association tests used only the typed subset.

The cohort consisted of approximately 690 healthy bone marrow donors. Cohort members were all nominally healthy when sampled, although unrecorded immune exposures were likely present. The donor was CMV seropositive and was included in the group of some 290 seropositive cohort members. Every donor gave a peripheral blood sample, and the peripheral blood mononuclear cells from that sample were used for TCR beta sequencing. Genomic DNA extraction from the blood cell samples was performed with the Qiagen DNeasy Blood Extraction Kit. Points on this clone: The antigen it binds to is not known. There are no base qualities to consult, and no much larger clone falls within one base.

The library was prepared using the immunoSEQ multiplex PCR assay. The multiplex PCR relied on a mix of 60 forward primers for TCR Vbeta segments and 13 reverse primers for TCR Jbeta segments. A multiplex PCR assay on genomic DNA amplified the CDR3 region of rearranged TCR beta genes. The Illumina HiSeq System was used to sequence the amplified TCR beta libraries as 87-base-pair reads. Per the authors' processing: A later analysis tallied roughly 80 million unique TCR beta chains across the 650 to 750 repertoires, and approximately 11 million of those chains were shared by two or more donors. To remove PCR and sequencing errors, raw reads were error-corrected and collapsed into unique sequences using a nearest-neighbor algorithm that merged closely related sequences. Alignment of CDR3 sequences to IMGT reference sequences was used to assign V, D and J gene segments. For a sequence to be retained, at least a six-nucleotide match to both a V gene segment and a J gene segment was required. Rearrangements were classified as productive when the CDR3 lacked stop codons and remained in frame with V and J, and all other rearrangements were classified as non-productive. CDR3 was defined by IMGT convention, running from the second conserved V-encoded cysteine to the conserved J-encoded phenylalanine. The earlier analysis of a few hundred of the donors excluded sequences that lacked an unambiguous match to a single V gene segment. In an earlier analysis of several hundred of the donors, V segments were called functional above 56.7% productive rearrangements and were called segregating when the between-donor standard deviation exceeded 5%. A statistical classification framework was developed to diagnose cytomegalovirus status using the catalog of TCR beta chain sequences. V and J gene assignment, in a later analysis, came from comparing TCR nucleotide sequences with IMGT/GENE-DB human TR gene sequences. Using the TCRdist pipeline, a later analysis assigned CDR3 sequences along with most-parsimonious VDJ recombination scenarios. In a later analysis, every TCR beta chain was defined by the combination of its CDR3 amino acid sequence and its V-gene family, and reads without a unique V-gene family were dropped. To address suspected cross-contamination and a sequencing artifact, a later analysis removed roughly 580 highly shared, low-generation-probability nucleotide sequences. In a later analysis, a clonal expansion index was calculated for each public chain from normalized within-repertoire ranks of inferred template counts. In a later analysis, generation probabilities were computed with a VDJ recombination model fitted to out-of-frame rearrangements, and the resulting probabilities were checked against IGoR. Hypergeometric tests were used in a later analysis to score TCR-TCR, TCR-HLA and TCR-CMV co-occurrence, with a repertoire-size bias correction applied to the TCR pairs. False discovery rates were estimated in a later analysis by permuting HLA or CMV assignments 20 times. In a later analysis, co-occurring TCRs were grouped with DBSCAN, and TCRdist sequence similarity was added when clustering was performed within HLA-allele-positive subsets. Repertoires with fewer than 30,000 or more than 120,000 public chains were left out of co-occurrence clustering, as were five repertoires with anomalous nucleotide sharing. The table comes from immuneACCESS by way of TCRdb, which keeps in-frame sequences with V and J called. Part of the clones is missing from these tables; in studies checked, under half for an unresolved V gene and the rest for unknown reasons. V, J and clone size derive from that table, while D and trimming were established from the DNA sequence. The sample includes around 140,000 clones, with roughly 79% observed a single time. The ten top clones hold around 9.7% of the sample.

Its CDR3 holds 12 amino acids, cysteine through phenylalanine. Only the CDR3 region is kept as DNA, spanning 36 bases read in frame from base 1. From a lookup of the germline V gene, CDR1 and CDR2 are SGHDT and YYEEEE. A distance of 7 bases separates the germline ends of V and J, which lose 4 bases and 4 bases respectively. What was sequenced was PBMCs. This receptor was taken from a woman in her fifties or sixties in good health and CMV-seropositive. In this chain, TRBV5-6 is recombined with TRBJ2-3, with no confident D gene call. The DNA sequence reads TGTGCCAGCAGCACTGTGGCAGATACGCAGTATTTT. It translates to CASSTVADTQYF.